This TCR beta chain appears in the sequencing data of a study of molecular identifiers for immune sequencing clone quantification. Study-wide results and caveats: Clones exceeding 20 RNA copies carried over 97% of effector molecules but under 1% of naive-cell molecules.

This clonotype has a handful of counts. Its antigen is still unknown. CDR3 length: 14 residues. V lost 0 bases to trimming and J lost 11 bases, with 16 bases between them. From germline, CDR1 is SGHDN and CDR2 FVKESK. TCRdb fed the PCR reads into MiXCR, producing one record per CDR3 protein. The data show more than 550,000 distinct CDR3 sequences, 25% seen once. The receptor was derived from a human donor in good health. Some libraries in this study had Jurkat cell RNA spiked in. This chain connects TRBV14 to TRBJ1-1; D ambiguous. Input material: naive CD8+ T cells from blood, with Jurkat cell RNA spiked in. Subset specified: FACS-sorted CD8+CD4-CCR7+CD45RA+ naive T cells. The CDR3 reads CASSQDGAPYGAFF. Written as DNA, the CDR3 is TGTGCCAGCAGCCAAGATGGAGCTCCCTATGGGGCTTTCTTT.